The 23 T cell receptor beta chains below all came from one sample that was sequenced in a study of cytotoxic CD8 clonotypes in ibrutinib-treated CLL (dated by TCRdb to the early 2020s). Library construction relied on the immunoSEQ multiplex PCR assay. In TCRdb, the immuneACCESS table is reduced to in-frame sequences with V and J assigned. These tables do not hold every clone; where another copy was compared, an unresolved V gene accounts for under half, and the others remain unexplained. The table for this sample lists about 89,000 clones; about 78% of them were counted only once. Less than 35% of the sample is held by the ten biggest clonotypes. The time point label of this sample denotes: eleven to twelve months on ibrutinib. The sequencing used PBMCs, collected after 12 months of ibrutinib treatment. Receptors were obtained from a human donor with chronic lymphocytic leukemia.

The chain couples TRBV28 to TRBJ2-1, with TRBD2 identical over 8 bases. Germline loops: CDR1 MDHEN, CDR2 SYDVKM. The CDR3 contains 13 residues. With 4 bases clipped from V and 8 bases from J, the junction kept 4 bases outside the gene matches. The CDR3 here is CASSSALADEQFF. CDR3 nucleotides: TGTGCCAGCAGTTCCGCACTAGCGGATGAGCAGTTCTTC.

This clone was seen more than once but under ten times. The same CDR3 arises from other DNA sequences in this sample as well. CDR3 sequence reads: CASSLGDRGAYNEQFF. The CDR3 DNA follows: TGCGCCAGCAGCTTGGGAGACCGGGGGGCGTACAATGAGCAGTTCTTC. The gene calls are TRBV5-1 and TRBJ2-1; maybe TRBD2 (7 bases). This CDR3 is built from 16 residues. CDR1 SGHRS and CDR2 YFSETQ come from the germline V gene. With 0 bases removed from V and 4 bases from J, the gap between germline ends came to 14 bases.

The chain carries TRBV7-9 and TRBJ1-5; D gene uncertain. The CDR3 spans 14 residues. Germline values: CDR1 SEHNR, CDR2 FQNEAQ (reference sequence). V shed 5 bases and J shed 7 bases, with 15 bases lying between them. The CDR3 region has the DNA TGTGCCAGCAGCCCAGCCGGGATGCGGCAGCCCCAGCATTTT. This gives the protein CASSPAGMRQPQHF.

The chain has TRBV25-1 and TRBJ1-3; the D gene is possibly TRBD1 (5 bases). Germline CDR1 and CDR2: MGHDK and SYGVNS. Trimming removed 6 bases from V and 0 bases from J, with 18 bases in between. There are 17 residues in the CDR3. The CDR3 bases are TGTGCCAGCAGGGAGGGGCAAGGTTCATTCTCTGGAAACACCATATATTTT. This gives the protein CASREGQGSFSGNTIYF.

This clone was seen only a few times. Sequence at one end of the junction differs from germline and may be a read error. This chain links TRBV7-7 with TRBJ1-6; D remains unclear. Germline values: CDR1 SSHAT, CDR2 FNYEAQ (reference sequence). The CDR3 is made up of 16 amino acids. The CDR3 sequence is CASSDPRETGNSPLHF. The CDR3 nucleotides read TGTGCTAGCAGCGACCCACGGGAGACGGGGAATTCACCCCTCCACTTT.

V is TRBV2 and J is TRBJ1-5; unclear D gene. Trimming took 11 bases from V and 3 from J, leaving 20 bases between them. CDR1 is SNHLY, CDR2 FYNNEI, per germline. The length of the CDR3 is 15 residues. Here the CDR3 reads CASRYGSDANQPQHF. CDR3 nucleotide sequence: TGTGCCTCCCGATATGGGTCGGATGCCAATCAGCCCCAGCATTTT.

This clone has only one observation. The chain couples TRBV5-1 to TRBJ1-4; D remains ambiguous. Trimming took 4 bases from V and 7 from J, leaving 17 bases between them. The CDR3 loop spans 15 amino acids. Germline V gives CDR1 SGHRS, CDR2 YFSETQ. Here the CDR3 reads CASSPGRGFGEKLFF. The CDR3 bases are TGCGCCAGCAGCCCCGGTCGAGGGTTCGGTGAAAAACTGTTTTTT. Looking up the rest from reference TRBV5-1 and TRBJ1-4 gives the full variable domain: KAGVTQTPRYLIKTRGQQVTLSCSPISGHRSVSWYQQTPGQGLQFLFEYFSETQRNKGNFPGRFSGRQFSNSRSEMNVSTLELGDSALYLCASSPGRGFGEKLFFGSGTQLSVL.

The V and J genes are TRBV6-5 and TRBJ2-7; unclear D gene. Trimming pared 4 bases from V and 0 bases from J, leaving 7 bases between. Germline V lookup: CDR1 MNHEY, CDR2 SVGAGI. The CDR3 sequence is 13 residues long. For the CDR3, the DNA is TGTGCCAGCAGTTCGGAATTCTCCTACGAGCAGTACTTC. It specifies CASSSEFSYEQYF.

The CDR3 region has the DNA TGTGCCAGCAGTGAGGACAGGGGGCAGGTAGATACGCAGTATTTT. It is translated as CASSEDRGQVDTQYF. The J gene is TRBJ2-3, the V gene TRBV25-1; 11 bases match TRBD1. The CDR3 totals 15 residues. Trimming removed 3 bases from V and 5 bases from J; junction bases left unmatched: 4. Germline V gives CDR1 MGHDK, CDR2 SYGVNS.

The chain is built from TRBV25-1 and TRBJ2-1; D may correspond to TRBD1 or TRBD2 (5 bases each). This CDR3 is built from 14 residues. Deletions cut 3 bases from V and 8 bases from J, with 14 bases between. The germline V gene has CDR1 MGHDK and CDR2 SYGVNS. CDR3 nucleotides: TGTGCCAGCAGTGAGAGGGGCAGGGTCGATGAGCAGTTCTTC. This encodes CASSERGRVDEQFF.

The CDR3 loop reads CASARKNANTGELFF. CDR3 coding DNA: TGTGCCAGCGCGAGAAAAAATGCGAACACCGGGGAGCTGTTTTTT. J is TRBJ2-2 and V is TRBV6-5; D is uncertain. Germline values: CDR1 MNHEY, CDR2 SVGAGI. Between the trimmed V and J ends, which lost 8 bases and 0 bases, there was a span of 13 bases. The length of the CDR3 is 15 residues.

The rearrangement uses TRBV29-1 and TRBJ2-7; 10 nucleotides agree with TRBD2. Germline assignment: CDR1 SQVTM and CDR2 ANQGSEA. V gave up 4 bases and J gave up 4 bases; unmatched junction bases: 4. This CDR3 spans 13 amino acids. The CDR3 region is CSVVTSGVYEQYF. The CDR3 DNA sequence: TGCAGCGTTGTCACTAGCGGGGTATACGAGCAGTACTTC.

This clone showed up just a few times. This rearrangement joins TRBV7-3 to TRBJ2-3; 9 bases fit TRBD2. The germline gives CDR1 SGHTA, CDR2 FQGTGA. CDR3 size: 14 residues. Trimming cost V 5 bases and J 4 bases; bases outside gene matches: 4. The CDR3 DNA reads TGTGCCAGCAGCCCGACTAGCGGACCAGATACGCAGTATTTT. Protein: CASSPTSGPDTQYF.

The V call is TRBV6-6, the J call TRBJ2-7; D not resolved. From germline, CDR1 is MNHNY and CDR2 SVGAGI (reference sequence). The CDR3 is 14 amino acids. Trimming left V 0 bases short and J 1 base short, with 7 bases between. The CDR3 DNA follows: TGTGCCAGCAGTTACTCGGCCTATTCCTACGAGCAGTACTTC. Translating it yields CASSYSAYSYEQYF.

This chain's CDR3 is CAWRGATLSYNEQFF. CDR3 in DNA: TGTGCCTGGAGAGGGGCCACACTCTCCTACAATGAGCAGTTCTTC. The chain recombines TRBV30 with TRBJ2-1; D might be TRBD1 (5 bases). The CDR3 has 15 amino acids. V was clipped by 3 bases and J by 0 bases, with 12 bases between them. Germline CDR1 GTSNPN, CDR2 SVGIG (reference sequence). Filled out from reference TRBV30 and TRBJ2-1, the complete variable domain reads SQTIHQWPATLVQPVGSPLSLECTVEGTSNPNLYWYRQAAGRGLQLLFYSVGIGQISSEVPQNLSASRPQDRQFILSSKKLLLSDSGFYLCAWRGATLSYNEQFFGPGTRLTVL.

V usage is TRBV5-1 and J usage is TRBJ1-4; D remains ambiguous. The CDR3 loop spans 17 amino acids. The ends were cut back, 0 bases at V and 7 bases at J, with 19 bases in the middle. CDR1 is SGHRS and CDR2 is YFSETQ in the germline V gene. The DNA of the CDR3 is TGCGCCAGCAGCTTGGCCGCGCCGGGTGAAGGAAGTGAAAAACTGTTTTTT. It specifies CASSLAAPGEGSEKLFF.

The DNA of the CDR3 is TGTGCCAGCAGTGACCGGGACAGGGATACGCAGTATTTT. This encodes CASSDRDRDTQYF. The V gene is TRBV6-6, the J gene TRBJ2-3, with 8 bases aligning to TRBD1. Per germline, CDR1 MNHNY and CDR2 SVGAGI (reference sequence). V shed 5 bases and J 6 bases; nucleotides not matched to a gene: 4. The length of the CDR3 is 13 residues.

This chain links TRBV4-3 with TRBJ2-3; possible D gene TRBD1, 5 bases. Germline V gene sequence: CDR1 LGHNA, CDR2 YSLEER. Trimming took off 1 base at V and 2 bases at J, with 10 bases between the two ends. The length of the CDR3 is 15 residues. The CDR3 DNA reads TGCGCCAGCAGCCAAGGAATAGGGGCCACAGATACGCAGTATTTT. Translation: CASSQGIGATDTQYF.

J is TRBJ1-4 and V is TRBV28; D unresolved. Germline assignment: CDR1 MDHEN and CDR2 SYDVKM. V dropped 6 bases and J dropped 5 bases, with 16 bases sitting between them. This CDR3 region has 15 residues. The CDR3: CASSPGRTANEKLFF. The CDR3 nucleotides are TGTGCCAGCAGCCCCGGACGGACCGCGAATGAAAAACTGTTTTTT.

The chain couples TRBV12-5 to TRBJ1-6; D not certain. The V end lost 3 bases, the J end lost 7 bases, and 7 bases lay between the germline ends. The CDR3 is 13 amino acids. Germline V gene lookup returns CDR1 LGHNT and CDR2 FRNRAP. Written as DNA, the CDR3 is TGTGCTAGTGGTTTAAGGACGAATTCACCCCTCCACTTT. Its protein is CASGLRTNSPLHF.

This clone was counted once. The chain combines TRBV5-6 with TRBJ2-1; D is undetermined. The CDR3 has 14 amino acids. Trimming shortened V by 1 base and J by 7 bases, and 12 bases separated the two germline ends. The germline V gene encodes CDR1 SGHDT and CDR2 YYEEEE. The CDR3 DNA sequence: TGTGCCAGCAGCTTGTTATCGGCCGAGAATGAGCAGTTCTTC. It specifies CASSLLSAENEQFF. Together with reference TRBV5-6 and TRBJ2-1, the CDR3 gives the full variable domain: DAGVTQSPTHLIKTRGQQVTLRCSPKSGHDTVSWYQQALGQGPQFIFQYYEEEERQRGNFPDRFSGHQFPNYSSELNVNALLLGDSALYLCASSLLSAENEQFFGPGTRLTVL.

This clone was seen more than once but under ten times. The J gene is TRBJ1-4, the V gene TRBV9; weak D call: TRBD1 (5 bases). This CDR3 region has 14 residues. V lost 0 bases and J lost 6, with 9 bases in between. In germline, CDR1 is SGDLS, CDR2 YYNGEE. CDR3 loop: CASSVAGSDEKLFF. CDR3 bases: TGTGCCAGCAGCGTAGCAGGGAGCGATGAAAAACTGTTTTTT.

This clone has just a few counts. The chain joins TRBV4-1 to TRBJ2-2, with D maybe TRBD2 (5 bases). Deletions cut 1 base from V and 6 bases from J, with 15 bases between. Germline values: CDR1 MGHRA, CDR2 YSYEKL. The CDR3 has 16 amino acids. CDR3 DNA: TGCGCCAGCAGCCAAGTATCGGACTCTAGGGCCGGGGAGCTGTTTTTT. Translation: CASSQVSDSRAGELFF.